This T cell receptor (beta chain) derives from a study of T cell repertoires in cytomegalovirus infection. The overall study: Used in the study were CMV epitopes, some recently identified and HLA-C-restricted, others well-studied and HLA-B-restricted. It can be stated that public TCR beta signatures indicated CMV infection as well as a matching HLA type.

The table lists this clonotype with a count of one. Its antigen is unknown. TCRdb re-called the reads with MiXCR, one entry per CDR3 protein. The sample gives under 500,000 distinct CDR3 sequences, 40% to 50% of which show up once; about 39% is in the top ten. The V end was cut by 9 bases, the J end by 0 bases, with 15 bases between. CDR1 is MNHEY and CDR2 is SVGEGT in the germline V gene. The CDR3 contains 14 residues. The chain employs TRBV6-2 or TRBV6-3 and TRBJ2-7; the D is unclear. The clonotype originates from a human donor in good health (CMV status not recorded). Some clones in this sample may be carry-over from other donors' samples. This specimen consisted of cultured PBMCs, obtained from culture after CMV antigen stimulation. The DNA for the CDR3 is TGTGCCAGTAAAGCGCGGATTAGCTCCTACGAGCAGTACTTC. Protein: CASKARISSYEQYF.